These 26 T cell receptor beta chains share one sample of origin, sequenced in a study of tumour-infiltrating T cells in Burkitt lymphoma. Here immunoSEQ multiplex PCR was the method, and the copy in TCRdb shows in-frame clones only, minus some. The sample lists about 9,200 clones, approximately 65% occurring once. The source material was tumor tissue. These receptors all stem from a human donor with diffuse large B-cell lymphoma.

V gene TRBV30 combines with J gene TRBJ1-6; D call uncertain. Germline CDR1 GTSNPN, CDR2 SVGIG (reference sequence). The CDR3 length is 13 residues. V was clipped by 7 bases and J by 8 bases, with 15 bases between them. The CDR3 coding sequence is TGTGCCTCCCGAGCGGTCGGGGATTCACCCCTCCACTTT. Its translation: CASRAVGDSPLHF.

The table lists this clone with a count of one. The chain uses TRBV2 and TRBJ1-4; 7 bases are shared with TRBD1. V was pared by 4 bases and J by 4 bases, with 0 bases of the junction left unmatched. The CDR3 is made up of 13 amino acids. Germline CDR1 SNHLY, CDR2 FYNNEI. This chain's CDR3 is CASSGDSNEKLFF. The CDR3 DNA reads as TGTGCCAGCAGTGGGGACAGTAATGAAAAACTGTTTTTT.

V gene TRBV5-1 combines with J gene TRBJ2-3; no firm D call. The CDR3 is made up of 12 amino acids. Germline lookup yields CDR1 SGHRS and CDR2 YFSETQ. Deletions cut 4 bases from V and 6 bases from J, with 9 bases between. The CDR3 is CASSTTLDTQYF. CDR3 bases: TGCGCCAGCAGCACAACTCTGGATACGCAGTATTTT.

This sequence joins TRBV27 and TRBJ1-5, with a possible D match to TRBD1 (6 bases). CDR3 length: 13 amino acids. Trimming took off 6 bases at V and 4 bases at J, with 10 bases between the two ends. The germline V gene has CDR1 MNHEY and CDR2 SMNVEV (reference sequence). This CDR3 reads CASRVGGNQPQHF. The CDR3 DNA follows: TGTGCCAGCAGGGTAGGGGGGAATCAGCCCCAGCATTTT.

In its sample, this clone was seen once. The chain couples TRBV19 to TRBJ1-5, with D hard to call. The CDR3 has 12 residues. V was cut by 3 bases and J by 7 bases, with 7 bases left in between. Germline CDR1 is LNHDA and CDR2 is SQIVND (reference sequence). CDR3 sequence (DNA): TGTGCCAGTAGTATTCCGGGGCAGCCCCAGCATTTT. Translating gives CASSIPGQPQHF.

This clone showed up just a few times. The CDR3 spells CASGWTGEAFF. CDR3 nucleotides: TGTGCCAGCGGATGGACGGGTGAAGCTTTCTTT. The chain recombines TRBV6-1 with TRBJ1-1; no clear D gene. Trimming stripped 8 bases from V and 7 bases from J, with 11 bases between. Germline lookup yields CDR1 MNHNS and CDR2 SASEGT. This CDR3 spans 11 amino acids.

The chain is built from TRBV10-3 and TRBJ2-1, with D perhaps assigned TRBD1 or TRBD2 (7 bases each). The CDR3 covers 15 residues. Germline V CDR1 and CDR2: ENHRY, SYGVKD. The ends were cut back, 6 bases at V and 7 bases at J, with 19 bases in the middle. CDR3: CAIRDTGAGVNEQFF. The CDR3 nucleotides read TGTGCCATCAGGGACACAGGGGCGGGGGTGAATGAGCAGTTCTTC.

The table lists this clone with a count of one. The genes are TRBV10-3 and TRBJ1-4; 8 bases map to TRBD1. Losses at the gene ends were 0 bases for V and 8 bases for J; bases not matched to a gene: 2. Per the germline V gene, CDR1 is ENHRY and CDR2 is SYGVKD. This CDR3 is 14 amino acids long. CDR3 protein: CAISESQGAEKLFF. The CDR3 coding sequence is TGTGCCATCAGTGAGTCTCAGGGGGCGGAAAAACTGTTTTTT.

This chain connects TRBV11-2 to TRBJ1-6; 7 bases line up with TRBD1. V gave up 5 bases and J gave up 1 base; unmatched junction bases: 5. Per germline, CDR1 SGHAT and CDR2 FQNNGV. The CDR3 runs to 16 residues. This CDR3 reads CASSLKTGSYNSPLHF. CDR3 in DNA: TGTGCCAGCAGCCTAAAGACAGGGTCCTATAATTCACCCCTCCACTTT.

This clone was observed a handful of times. The chain couples TRBV2 to TRBJ1-6, with D perhaps matching TRBD1 (6 bases). Germline V gives CDR1 SNHLY, CDR2 FYNNEI. This CDR3 contains 15 residues. Trimming left V 5 bases short and J 2 bases short, with 10 bases between. The chain's CDR3 is CASSPTGAYNSPLHF. Here the CDR3 DNA reads TGTGCCAGCAGTCCGACAGGCGCCTATAATTCACCCCTCCACTTT.

The genes are TRBV5-1 and TRBJ1-1; 8 bases agree with TRBD1. This CDR3 comprises 15 residues. Germline V lookup: CDR1 SGHRS, CDR2 YFSETQ. V gave up 4 bases and J gave up 5 bases; unmatched junction bases: 10. Here the CDR3 reads CASSLLTGEGTEAFF. The CDR3 bases are TGCGCCAGCAGCCTGCTGACAGGGGAGGGGACTGAAGCTTTCTTT.

The chain joins TRBV19 to TRBJ1-1, with D possibly TRBD1 on 5 matching bases. Germline V lookup: CDR1 LNHDA, CDR2 SQIVND (reference sequence). Trimming removed 10 bases from V and 3 bases from J, with 15 bases in between. The CDR3 sequence is 13 residues long. The CDR3 protein is CATSGTSHTEAFF. DNA of the CDR3: TGTGCCACCTCGGGGACCTCTCACACTGAAGCTTTCTTT.

CDR3 DNA: TGTGCCATCAGTGAAGGGACTGGAAACACCATATATTTT. Translating it yields CAISEGTGNTIYF. The rearrangement joins TRBV10-3 to TRBJ1-3; D gene uncertain. The V end lost 3 bases, the J end lost 2 bases, and 5 bases lay between the germline ends. Germline lookup yields CDR1 ENHRY and CDR2 SYGVKD. CDR3 length equals 13 residues.

This rearrangement joins TRBV5-6 to TRBJ2-3; no firm D call. This CDR3 spans 16 amino acids. CDR1 is SGHDT and CDR2 is YYEEEE in the germline V gene. V was pared by 0 bases and J by 4 bases, with 15 bases between. The CDR3 sequence: CASSLAALGLSDTQYF. The CDR3 coding sequence is TGTGCCAGCAGCTTGGCCGCTCTGGGTTTGTCAGATACGCAGTATTTT.

The chain recombines TRBV10-3 with TRBJ1-6; D ambiguous. This CDR3 region has 14 residues. The V gene's germline CDR1 is ENHRY and CDR2 SYGVKD. Trimming shortened V by 4 bases and J by 7 bases, and 11 bases separated the two germline ends. In DNA form, the CDR3 reads TGTGCCATCAGTGCCGCAGTTTCAAATTCACCCCTCCACTTT. Translated: CAISAAVSNSPLHF.

The chain carries TRBV13 and TRBJ2-3; D unclear. Germline CDR1 reads PRHDT; CDR2 reads FYEKMQ (reference sequence). V lost 4 bases and J 0 bases, leaving 14 bases between the germline ends. The CDR3 is 16 amino acids. The CDR3 nucleotides are TGTGCCAGCAGCTCGGAAGGCCTAATTAGCACAGATACGCAGTATTTT. It translates to CASSSEGLISTDTQYF.

This clone turned up a few times. The chain couples TRBV10-3 to TRBJ2-3, with 7 nucleotides matching TRBD1. The CDR3 length is 14 residues. Trimming removed 7 bases from V and 0 bases from J; junction bases left unmatched: 4. Germline CDR1 is ENHRY and CDR2 is SYGVKD. This CDR3 is CAIKDRASTDTQYF. The DNA of the CDR3 is TGTGCCATCAAAGACAGGGCTAGCACAGATACGCAGTATTTT.

The V and J genes are TRBV4-1 and TRBJ1-2; D ambiguous. CDR3 length: 15 residues. Germline CDR1 MGHRA, CDR2 YSYEKL. V was trimmed by 0 bases and J by 1 base, leaving 9 bases between them. The CDR3 nucleotides read TGCGCCAGCAGCCAAGATCTGGGGTATAACTATGGCTACACCTTC. Translating gives CASSQDLGYNYGYTF.

This clone was observed a handful of times. J is TRBJ1-6 and V is TRBV19; 7 nucleotides line up with TRBD1. Germline values: CDR1 LNHDA, CDR2 SQIVND (reference sequence). V was pared by 5 bases and J by 9 bases, with 10 bases of the junction left unmatched. The CDR3 length is 15 residues. The CDR3 DNA is TGTGCCAGTAGTCCCGTCGGACAGGACCTTTCACCCCTCCACTTT. Protein product: CASSPVGQDLSPLHF. Filled out from reference TRBV19 and TRBJ1-6, the complete variable domain reads DGGITQSPKYLFRKEGQNVTLSCEQNLNHDAMYWYRQDPGQGLRLIYYSQIVNDFQKGDIAEGYSVSREKKESFPLTVTSAQKNPTAFYLCASSPVGQDLSPLHFGNGTRLTVT.

The V gene is TRBV6-1, the J gene TRBJ1-3; D is unclear. The germline V and J ends were trimmed by 6 bases and 1 base, with 10 bases remaining between them. This CDR3 region has 14 residues. Germline-derived CDR1 and CDR2 are MNHNS and SASEGT. CDR3 sequence reads: CASSNLGSGNTIYF. CDR3 bases: TGTGCCAGCAGCAACCTGGGGTCTGGAAACACCATATATTTT.

The rearrangement links TRBV5-1 to TRBJ1-4; 8 positions agree with TRBD1. The junction had 6 bases not matched to a gene; V was cut back by 2 bases and J by 6 bases. Germline V CDR1 and CDR2: SGHRS, YFSETQ. There are 15 residues in the CDR3. The CDR3 DNA sequence: TGCGCCAGCAGCTTAGCAGGACAGGGATATGAAAAACTGTTTTTT. It codes for CASSLAGQGYEKLFF.

The V gene is TRBV6-5, the J gene TRBJ1-1; 7 bases map to TRBD1. The CDR3 has 14 residues. Per the germline V gene, CDR1 is MNHEY and CDR2 is SVGAGI. The J segment lost 0 bases and the V segment lost 4 bases, leaving 2 bases of the junction unmatched. In DNA, the CDR3 is TGTGCCAGCAGTTGGGACAGAATGAACACTGAAGCTTTCTTT. Translating gives CASSWDRMNTEAFF.

This sequence joins TRBV6-6 and TRBJ1-2; D may be TRBD1 (6 bases). This CDR3 contains 14 residues. Germline V lookup: CDR1 MNHNY, CDR2 SVGAGI (reference sequence). V shed 7 bases and J shed 6 bases, with 18 bases lying between them. The CDR3 DNA reads as TGTGCCAGCACTCAACTCAGGGGACAACATGGCTACACCTTC. This gives the protein CASTQLRGQHGYTF.

This clone was seen only a few times. The chain links TRBV5-1 to TRBJ1-6, with TRBD1 matching over 7 bases. CDR3 length: 15 amino acids. Trimming removed 4 bases from V and 10 bases from J; junction bases left unmatched: 11. Germline CDR1 and CDR2: SGHRS and YFSETQ. The CDR3 spells CASSTQTGSGSPLHF. The CDR3 DNA follows: TGCGCCAGCAGCACCCAGACAGGGAGTGGATCACCCCTCCACTTT. The variable domain in full, completed from reference TRBV5-1 and TRBJ1-6, reads KAGVTQTPRYLIKTRGQQVTLSCSPISGHRSVSWYQQTPGQGLQFLFEYFSETQRNKGNFPGRFSGRQFSNSRSEMNVSTLELGDSALYLCASSTQTGSGSPLHFGNGTRLTVT.

This clone is a singleton in its sample. This CDR3 reads CASSVAPGSGQFF. The CDR3 nucleotides read TGTGCCAGCAGCGTAGCCCCGGGGTCGGGGCAGTTCTTC. The chain couples TRBV9 to TRBJ2-1; TRBD2 is a possible D gene (5 bases). V was pared by 0 bases and J by 12 bases, with 13 bases between. This CDR3 region has 13 residues. Germline V lookup: CDR1 SGDLS, CDR2 YYNGEE.

The chain carries TRBV4-1 and TRBJ1-5, with TRBD1 as a possible D gene (5 bases). Germline assignment: CDR1 MGHRA and CDR2 YSYEKL. The CDR3 consists of 15 residues. V lost 1 base to trimming and J lost 4 bases, with 11 bases between them. Here the CDR3 DNA reads TGCGCCAGCAGCCAAGTAGGGGAGGGTAATCAGCCCCAGCATTTT. It translates to CASSQVGEGNQPQHF.